This paragraph reports one T cell receptor (beta chain). Its antigen is still unknown. PCR employed 60 Vbeta and 13 Jbeta primers. Sequenced by immunoSEQ multiplex PCR; TCRdb stores in-frame clones only, minus some. The sample lists approximately 93,000 clones; 55% to 70% were seen once. These data belong to a study of cytomegalovirus exposure and HLA in healthy donors. Study-wide results and limits: Accurate predictions that matched the HLA-A and HLA-B alleles of most subjects were reportedly made from TCR beta sequences. A prior analysis recorded that most TCR beta V segments were productive about 87% or about 30% of the time. HLA allele associations emerged for 16,951 TCR beta sequences in a later analysis, at 0.05 false discovery rate. Later on, a genetic analysis was performed. It linked a missense variant in DCLRE1C with V- and J-gene trimming of TCR beta.

The origin of this receptor is a boy aged 5-17 years in good health and CMV-seropositive. Sequencing used PBMCs.

DNA for the CDR3: TGTGCCAGCAGCCTGTGGGGACAGGGTACGTCCGAGCAGTACTTC. Translating gives CASSLWGQGTSEQYF. The chain couples TRBV14 to TRBJ2-7, with 9 bases matching TRBD1. Trimming took 4 bases from V and 6 from J; bases not matched to a gene: 10. The CDR3 runs 15 residues. Germline CDR1 SGHDN, CDR2 FVKESK.